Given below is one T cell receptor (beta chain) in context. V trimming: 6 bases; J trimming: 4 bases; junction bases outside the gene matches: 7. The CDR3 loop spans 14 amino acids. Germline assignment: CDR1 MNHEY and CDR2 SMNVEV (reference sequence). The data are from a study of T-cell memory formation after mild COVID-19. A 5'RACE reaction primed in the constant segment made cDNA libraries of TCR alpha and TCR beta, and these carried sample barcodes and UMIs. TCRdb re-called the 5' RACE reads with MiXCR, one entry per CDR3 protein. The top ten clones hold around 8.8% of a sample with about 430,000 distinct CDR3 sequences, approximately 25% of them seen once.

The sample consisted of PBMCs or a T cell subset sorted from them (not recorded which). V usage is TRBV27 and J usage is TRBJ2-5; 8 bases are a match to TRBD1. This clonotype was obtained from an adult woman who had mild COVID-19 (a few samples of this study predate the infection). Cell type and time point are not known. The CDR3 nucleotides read TGTGCCAGCAGGACCGGACAGGGCCGAGAGACCCAGTACTTC. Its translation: CASRTGQGRETQYF.